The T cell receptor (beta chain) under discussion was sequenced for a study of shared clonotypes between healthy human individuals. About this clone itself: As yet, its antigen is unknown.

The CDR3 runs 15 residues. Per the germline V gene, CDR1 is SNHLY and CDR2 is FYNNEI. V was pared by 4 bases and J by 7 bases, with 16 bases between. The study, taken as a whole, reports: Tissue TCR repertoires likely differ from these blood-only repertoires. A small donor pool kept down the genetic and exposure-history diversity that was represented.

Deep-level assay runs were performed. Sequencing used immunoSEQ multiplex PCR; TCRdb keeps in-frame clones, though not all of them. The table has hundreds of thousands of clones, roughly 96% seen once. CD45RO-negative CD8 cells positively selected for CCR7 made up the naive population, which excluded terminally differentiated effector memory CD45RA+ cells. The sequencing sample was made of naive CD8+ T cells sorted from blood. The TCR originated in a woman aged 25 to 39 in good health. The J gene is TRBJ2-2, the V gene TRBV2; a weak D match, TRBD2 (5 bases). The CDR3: CASSAAGWGDGELFF. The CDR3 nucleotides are TGTGCCAGCAGTGCAGCAGGTTGGGGAGACGGGGAGCTGTTTTTT.